Described below is a single T cell receptor (beta chain) sequence and its context. This clonotype was counted at least ten times. No antigen is known for it. Base qualities are missing; no much larger clone stands one base away. The TCR beta CDR3 regions were amplified from RNA transcripts. A first-round RT-PCR of the TCR CDR3 used the HTBI primer set with the Qiagen OneStep RT-PCR kit. A second multiplex PCR round built the libraries, followed by size selection and purification. The libraries were sequenced on an Illumina HiSeq2000 using paired-end 100 bp reads. In the original analysis: SOAPnuke was used to process the raw data, with reads discarded if the reads contained adapters or uncalled bases, had a mean Phred below 15, or lacked an exact constant-primer or identifier match. COPE v1.2.5 was used to merge the high-quality paired reads, and each unique nucleotide sequence was defined as a clonotype. MiTCR v1.1 was used to align clonotypes to the IMGT TRBV, TRBD and TRBJ reference segments. The analysis included only V-J combinations with a frequency above 0.0001, which together covered around 99% of the repertoires. The TCS score was defined as the ratio of F50 (clonal expansion) to E x V (chaos), calculated using BLOSUM62-based TCRdist between CDR3 peptides within each V-J. Welch's t-statistics and random forest reduced 500 to 650 V-J features to 13, which were used in a naive Bayes classifier (R e1071). TCRdb passed the public sequencing reads through fastp at Q25 and MiXCR, retaining productive beta sequences. Here each entry gathers all rows of one CDR3 protein and keeps the most common genes and DNA. The V and J calls and clone size come from TCRdb's table, not from the authors' own analysis. The sample data list roughly 640,000 distinct CDR3 sequences, and roughly 15% of these were observed just once. The ten top clones hold roughly 3.5% of the sample.

The sample belongs to a study of T cells in Graves' hyperthyroidism and ophthalmopathy (dated by TCRdb to the late 2010s). About the investigation overall: Peripheral blood was sampled at the time of initial diagnosis, prior to any treatment. For training and testing, the 110 or so patients in the discovery cohort were randomly divided in a 7:3 ratio. An independent validation cohort of under 20 hyperthyroidism patients and 17 patients who later progressed to ophthalmopathy tested prospective prediction of ophthalmopathy. In addition, the study compared T-cell repertoires in thyroid tissue and in blood from roughly six Graves' hyperthyroidism patients. After blood sampling, hyperthyroidism patients were treated with methimazole at a starting dose of 30 mg daily, and ophthalmopathy patients were treated with high-dose intravenous methylprednisolone. The paper describes TCR Vbeta CDR3 sequencing of 135 peripheral blood samples, made up of about 41 ophthalmopathy patients, around 78 hyperthyroidism patients and some 17 progressor patients. TCR V-J signatures able to tell the groups apart were searched for in a discovery cohort of 90 to 100 patients, of whom 43 had Graves' ophthalmopathy and about 60 had stable Graves' hyperthyroidism. Points the paper makes about the study in general: Most expanded thyroid clonotypes (frequency above 0.001) were also detected in blood, a finding suggesting that blood repertoires may reflect thyroid immune responses. In cross-validation, a model built on a 13 V-J signature told ophthalmopathy apart from stable hyperthyroidism with approximately 91% sensitivity and 81% to 82% specificity, and in testing the same model reached 80%/75%. Sample size was not statistically predetermined, and blinding of investigators to group allocation was not performed. During validation, the model predicted progression to ophthalmopathy a median of around 6 months ahead of onset, with around 65% sensitivity and 72.22% specificity.

Inclusive of the bounding cysteine and phenylalanine, the CDR3 is 14 residues long. The DNA shown is the 42-base CDR3, in frame from base 1. CDR1 and CDR2 were assigned from the germline V gene (reference sequence) as SGHAT and FQDESV. V was cut back by 5 bases and J by 1 base, leaving a gap of 11 bases between them. Moderately to severely active disease, a Clinical Activity Score of at least 3, a NOSPECS grade of at least 4, and a duration under 3 months were present in ophthalmopathy patients. Exclusion was applied to patients with uncontrolled infections, other autoimmune diseases, pregnancy or lactation. Diagnoses were based on clinical symptoms, serum thyroxine and TRAb, thyroid ultrasound and orbital computed tomography. PBMCs were isolated from around 10 ml of fresh peripheral blood by Ficoll-Paque density gradient centrifugation. Total RNA was extracted using Trizol reagent, and RNA quality was assessed on an Agilent 2100 Bioanalyzer.

The sequence is built from TRBV11-1 and TRBJ1-1; the D segment could be TRBD1, given 5 matching bases. Sequencing was done on a sample of blood. This clonotype originated in a woman between 40 and 50 years old with Graves' ophthalmopathy. The CDR3 region: CASSHDSTNTEAFF. At the DNA level, the sequence is TGTGCCAGCAGCCACGACAGTACGAACACTGAAGCTTTCTTT.